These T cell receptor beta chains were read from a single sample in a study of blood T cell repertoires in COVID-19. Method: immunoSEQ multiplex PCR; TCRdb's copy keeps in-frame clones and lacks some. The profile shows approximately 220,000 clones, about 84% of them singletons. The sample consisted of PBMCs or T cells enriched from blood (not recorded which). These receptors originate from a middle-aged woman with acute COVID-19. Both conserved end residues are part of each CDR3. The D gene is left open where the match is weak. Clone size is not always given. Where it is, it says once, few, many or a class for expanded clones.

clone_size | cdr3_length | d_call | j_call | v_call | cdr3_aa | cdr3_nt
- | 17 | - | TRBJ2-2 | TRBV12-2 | CASRRRHGTKNTGELFF | TGTGCAAGTCGCAGGCGCCACGGGACTAAGAACACCGGGGAGCTGTTTTTT
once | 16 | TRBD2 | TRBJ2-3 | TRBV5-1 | CASSLAPSGSTDTQYF | TGCGCCAGCAGCTTGGCCCCTAGCGGTAGCACAGATACGCAGTATTTT
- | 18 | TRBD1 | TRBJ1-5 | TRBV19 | CASTSLGQGSLRNQPQHF | TGTGCCAGTACCAGCCTCGGACAGGGATCGTTACGCAATCAGCCCCAGCATTTT
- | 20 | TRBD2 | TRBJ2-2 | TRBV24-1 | CATSGLTSGRERAPTGELFF | TGTGCCACCAGTGGTCTGACTAGCGGGAGAGAGAGAGCACCCACCGGGGAGCTGTTTTTT
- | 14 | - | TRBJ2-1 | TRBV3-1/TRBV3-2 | CASSPPRGYNEQFF | TGTGCCAGCAGCCCCCCCCGAGGGTACAATGAGCAGTTCTTC
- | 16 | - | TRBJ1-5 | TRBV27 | CASSFRSSGSNQPQHF | TGTGCCAGCAGTTTTCGATCATCGGGATCTAATCAGCCCCAGCATTTT
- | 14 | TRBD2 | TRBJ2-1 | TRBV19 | CASCELAGVFEQFF | TGTGCCAGTTGTGAACTAGCGGGAGTATTTGAGCAGTTCTTC
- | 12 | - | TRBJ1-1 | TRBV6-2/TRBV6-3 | CASSYRGREPFF | TGTGCCAGCAGTTACCGTGGCCGTGAACCTTTCTTT
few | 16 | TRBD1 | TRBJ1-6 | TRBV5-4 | CASSLSQGARGSPLHF | TGTGCCAGCAGCTTGTCACAGGGGGCAAGGGGTTCACCCCTCCACTTT
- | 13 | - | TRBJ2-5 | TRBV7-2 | CASRQGGGETQYF | TGTGCCAGCAGACAGGGTGGAGGAGAGACCCAGTACTTC
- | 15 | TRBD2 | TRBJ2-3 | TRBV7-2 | CASSPRTSVADTQYF | TGTGCCAGCAGCCCTCGGACTAGCGTTGCAGATACGCAGTATTTT
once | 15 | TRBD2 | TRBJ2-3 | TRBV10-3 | CAINGGGRERDTQYF | TGTGCCATCAATGGGGGAGGGCGGGAGCGGGATACGCAGTATTTT
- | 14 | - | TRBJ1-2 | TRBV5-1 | CASSQEQGIEGYTF | TGCGCCAGCAGCCAGGAACAGGGTATAGAAGGCTACACCTTC
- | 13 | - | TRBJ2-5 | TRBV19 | CASSNSGTETQYF | TGTGCCAGTAGTAACAGTGGCACAGAGACCCAGTACTTC
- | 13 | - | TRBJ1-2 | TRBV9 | CASSVAGAYGYTF | TGTGCCAGCAGCGTAGCAGGGGCCTATGGCTACACCTTC
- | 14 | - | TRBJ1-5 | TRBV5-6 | CASSLAGVGQPQHF | TGTGCCAGCAGCTTGGCCGGGGTGGGTCAGCCCCAGCATTTT
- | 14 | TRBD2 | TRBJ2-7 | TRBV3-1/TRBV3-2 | CASSHPPPSGEQYF | TGTGCCAGCAGCCACCCCCCGCCTAGCGGCGAGCAGTACTTC